This T cell receptor (beta chain) was observed in a study of blood T cell repertoires in COVID-19. On the study more broadly: In each case, the material was cDNA or gDNA derived from T cells, B-cell-depleted T cells, or PBMCs.

Under the authors' procedure: From reference gene primer amplification, estimates of nucleated cell counts were derived. Clones were read by immunoSEQ multiplex PCR, and TCRdb kept only the in-frame ones, dropping some. The V and J calls and clone size are taken from that table; D and trimming were inferred from the DNA. The sample consists of about 36,000 clones, more than 70% of them appearing once. V trimming: 1 base; J trimming: 5 bases; junction bases outside the gene matches: 9. CDR3 length: 18 residues. Germline V gene data show CDR1 as LGHDT and CDR2 as YNNKEL (reference sequence). This clonotype was sampled from a man between 60 and 75 years old with acute or convalescent COVID-19. The sequenced sample was peripheral blood. The chain recombines TRBV3-1 (or the pseudogene TRBV3-2) with TRBJ2-3; 13 nucleotides agree with TRBD2. The CDR3 nucleotides are TGTGCCAGCAGCCAAGGCTTGACTAGCGGGAGGTATAGAGATACGCAGTATTTT. Translation gives CASSQGLTSGRYRDTQYF.